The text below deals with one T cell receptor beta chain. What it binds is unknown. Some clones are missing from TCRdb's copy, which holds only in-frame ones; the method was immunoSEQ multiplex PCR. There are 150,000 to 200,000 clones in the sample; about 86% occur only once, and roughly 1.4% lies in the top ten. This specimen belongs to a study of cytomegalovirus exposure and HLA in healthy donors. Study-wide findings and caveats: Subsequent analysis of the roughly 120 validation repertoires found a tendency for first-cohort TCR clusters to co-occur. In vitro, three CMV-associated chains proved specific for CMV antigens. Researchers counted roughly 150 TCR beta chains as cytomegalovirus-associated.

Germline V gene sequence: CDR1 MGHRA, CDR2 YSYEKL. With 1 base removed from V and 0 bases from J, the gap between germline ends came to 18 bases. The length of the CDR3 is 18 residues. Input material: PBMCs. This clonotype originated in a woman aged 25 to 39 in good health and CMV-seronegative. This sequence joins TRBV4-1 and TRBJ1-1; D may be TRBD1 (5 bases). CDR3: CASSQGLSGLQVNTEAFF. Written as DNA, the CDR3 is TGCGCCAGCAGCCAAGGGCTTTCGGGACTTCAGGTGAACACTGAAGCTTTCTTT.